The next 13 T cell receptor beta chains were all read from a single sample in a study of siplizumab effects on memory and regulatory T cells. This table comes from immunoSEQ multiplex PCR, and its TCRdb copy is limited to in-frame clones, with some not included. This table holds about 120,000 clones, roughly 94% found once. The sample was non-Treg CD4+ T cells sorted from blood. The receptor source for this set is a human donor in good health.

In this sample, this clone turned up once. The rearrangement uses TRBV7-9 and TRBJ1-2; D may be TRBD1 (5 bases). The CDR3 has 13 amino acids. V was shortened by 1 base and J by 7 bases, with 10 bases between the two germline ends. Per the germline V gene, CDR1 is SEHNR and CDR2 is FQNEAQ (reference sequence). As DNA, the CDR3 is TGTGCCAGCAGCTTAGAGGGCAGGGTTGGCTACACCTTC. It specifies CASSLEGRVGYTF.

The chain employs TRBV29-1 and TRBJ1-2; 11 nucleotides agree with TRBD1. V shed 6 bases and J 3 bases; nucleotides not matched to a gene: 9. In germline, CDR1 is SQVTM, CDR2 ANQGSEA. CDR3 length: 15 residues. The CDR3 reads CSVTAPGQGDYGYTF. The CDR3 region has the DNA TGCAGCGTCACCGCCCCGGGACAGGGGGACTATGGCTACACCTTC.

Comments on this clone: Other DNA variants within this sample encode the same CDR3. The chain recombines TRBV5-1 with TRBJ1-1; D remains unclear. Trimming took off 2 bases at V and 0 bases at J, with 5 bases between the two ends. Germline-derived CDR1 and CDR2 are SGHRS and YFSETQ. The CDR3 length is 13 residues. The CDR3 coding sequence is TGCGCCAGCAGCTTTTCACTGAACACTGAAGCTTTCTTT. As protein: CASSFSLNTEAFF. Drawing the rest from reference TRBV5-1 and TRBJ1-1, the complete variable domain is KAGVTQTPRYLIKTRGQQVTLSCSPISGHRSVSWYQQTPGQGLQFLFEYFSETQRNKGNFPGRFSGRQFSNSRSEMNVSTLELGDSALYLCASSFSLNTEAFFGQGTRLTVV.

In its sample, this clone was seen once. The rearrangement links TRBV6-1 to TRBJ2-1; 7 bases match TRBD2. Germline CDR1 reads MNHNS; CDR2 reads SASEGT. J lost 5 bases, V lost 7 bases, and 11 bases had no gene match. There are 15 residues in the CDR3. The CDR3 loop reads CASTQGRERHNEQFF. The CDR3 nucleotides are TGTGCCAGCACCCAAGGGCGGGAGCGGCACAATGAGCAGTTCTTC.

The CDR3 loop is CASGLPRDRVTGELFF. CDR3 bases: TGTGCTAGTGGTTTGCCCCGGGACAGGGTCACCGGGGAGCTGTTTTTT. V usage is TRBV12-5 and J usage is TRBJ2-2, with TRBD1 identical over 9 bases. The germline CDR1 and CDR2 sequences are LGHNT and FRNRAP. Losses at the gene ends were 2 bases for V and 4 bases for J; bases not matched to a gene: 5. The CDR3 runs 16 residues.

This clone has only one observation. J is TRBJ2-6 and V is TRBV19, with 8 bases matching TRBD1. The CDR3 is made up of 17 amino acids. CDR1 LNHDA and CDR2 SQIVND come from the germline V gene (reference sequence). V shed 5 bases, J shed 0 bases, and the junction held 6 bases outside the gene matches. CDR3: CASSVGQGRSGANVLTF. DNA for the CDR3: TGTGCCAGTAGTGTCGGACAGGGCCGCTCTGGGGCCAACGTCCTGACTTTC.

The rearrangement uses TRBV25-1 and TRBJ2-7; 11 nucleotides agree with TRBD1. J was trimmed by 5 bases and V by 9 bases; bases with no gene match: 6. CDR3 length: 13 residues. Germline loops: CDR1 MGHDK, CDR2 SYGVNS. The CDR3, as DNA: TGTGCCAGTCTGGGACAGGGGGACCACGAGCAGTACTTC. Amino acid sequence: CASLGQGDHEQYF.

This clone came up once. V and J are TRBV25-1 and TRBJ2-5; no definite D call. V dropped 8 bases and J dropped 6 bases, with 13 bases sitting between them. Germline values: CDR1 MGHDK, CDR2 SYGVNS. The CDR3 covers 12 residues. CDR3 DNA: TGTGCCAGCCGCCTAGGAGCGCAGACCCAGTACTTC. Its protein product is CASRLGAQTQYF.

V gene TRBV5-6 combines with J gene TRBJ1-2; D may be TRBD1 (6 bases). Germline V gene sequence: CDR1 SGHDT, CDR2 YYEEEE. CDR3 length equals 15 residues. Trimming cost V 4 bases and J 4 bases, with 17 bases left between them. CDR3 in DNA: TGTGCCAGCAGCAACCCCCCCAGGACAGTCTATGGCTACACCTTC. Translated: CASSNPPRTVYGYTF.

This chain links TRBV5-1 with TRBJ2-1; 7 nucleotides match TRBD1. V trimming: 4 bases; J trimming: 2 bases; junction bases outside the gene matches: 6. The CDR3 is 15 residues long. Germline lookup yields CDR1 SGHRS and CDR2 YFSETQ. Written as DNA, the CDR3 is TGCGCCAGCAGCCTCCGGGACAGAACCTACAATGAGCAGTTCTTC. It is translated as CASSLRDRTYNEQFF.

The V gene is TRBV7-2, the J gene TRBJ2-1; TRBD1 is a possible D gene (5 bases). There are 16 residues in the CDR3. Germline CDR1 reads SGHTA; CDR2 reads FQGNSA. Trimming took 1 base from V and 2 from J, leaving 12 bases between them. The CDR3 here is CASSLDFRVPYNEQFF. CDR3 in DNA: TGTGCCAGCAGCTTAGATTTCAGGGTCCCCTACAATGAGCAGTTCTTC.

This chain joins TRBV9 and TRBJ2-3; 7 nucleotides align to TRBD2. The V gene end was trimmed by 4 bases and the J gene end by 2 bases; junction bases not matched to a gene: 7. This CDR3 region has 15 residues. Per germline, CDR1 SGDLS and CDR2 YYNGEE. The chain's CDR3 is CASSQRGDSTDTQYF. The CDR3 DNA reads as TGTGCCAGCAGCCAACGGGGGGACTCCACAGATACGCAGTATTTT.

J is TRBJ2-7 and V is TRBV5-1, with 12 nucleotides matching TRBD1. With V trimmed by 4 bases and J by 7 bases, 6 bases remained unmatched. CDR3 size: 14 residues. Germline loops: CDR1 SGHRS, CDR2 YFSETQ. The CDR3 bases are TGCGCCAGCAGCGGGACAGGGGGCTCGGGGGAGCAGTACTTC. Its translation is CASSGTGGSGEQYF.